This T cell receptor (beta chain) was captured by sequencing in a study of T cells in pancreatic ductal adenocarcinoma (dated by TCRdb to 2016 to 2017). A note on the overall study: Surgically resected pancreatic ductal adenocarcinoma specimens were analyzed for the quantity, spatial distribution, and characteristics of both suppressive cells and tumor-infiltrating CD8+ T cells, an effort aimed at clarifying the adaptive T-cell response occurring naturally.

General findings and caveats noted by the study authors: T-cell clonality did not differ significantly between tumor and blood, with mean clonality about 0.12 in tumors and around 0.071 in blood. Tumor versus blood clonality comparisons may be biased because tumors are enriched in CD45RO+ effector rather than naive T cells, biasing toward lower diversity. Compared with tumor samples, blood samples had more total productive templates and approximately 8-fold more unique clonotypes. Because inoperable disease is present at presentation in most pancreatic cancer patients, the resected cohort was biased toward the minority with early-stage disease.

TCR beta CDR3 regions were amplified from genomic DNA using the immunoSEQ hsTCRB kit. An Illumina HiSeq system was used to carry out high-throughput TRB CDR3 sequencing. In the authors' own workflow: Sequencing reads were analyzed with the immunoSEQ software, and nonproductive sequences with premature stops or frame-shifts were excluded. Repertoire clonality was computed as one minus Shannon entropy normalized by log2 of the number of unique productive sequences. This is the immuneACCESS table as TCRdb keeps it, with only in-frame sequences that have V and J called. A part of the clones is gone; compared with another copy, unresolved V genes explain less than half, and the rest is unexplained. The V and J calls and clone size are taken from that table; D and trimming were inferred from the DNA. Counted in this sample were roughly 100,000 clones; nearly 95% of them appeared once. Less than 4% of the sample goes to the ten largest clones.

V sheds 7 bases and J sheds 7 bases, leaving 13 bases between their ends. CDR1 and CDR2 are drawn from the germline V gene (reference sequence): SEHNR, FQNEAQ. There are 13 amino acids in the CDR3, from cysteine to phenylalanine inclusive. The DNA shown is the 39-base CDR3, in frame from base 1. Note on this clone: Its antigen specificity is not known. Nothing much larger sits one base from this clone, and base qualities are not available.

Selected pancreatic ductal adenocarcinoma patients had undergone surgery without neoadjuvant therapy. Peripheral blood was collected in heparin tubes, and PBMCs were isolated by histopaque density gradient and cryopreserved in about 10% DMSO. Using the DNeasy Blood and Tissue Kit with Proteinase K and RNase treatment, genomic DNA was extracted from over five PBMC and 9 flash-frozen tumor specimens. This receptor was taken from a human donor with pancreatic ductal adenocarcinoma. The chain was built from TRBV7-9 and TRBJ2-2; the D gene is perhaps TRBD1, on 6 matching bases. The specimen was PBMCs. The DNA reads as follows: TGTGCCAGCACCTATCGGACAGACGGGGAGCTGTTTTTT. Its amino acids are CASTYRTDGELFF.